A selection of T cell receptor beta chains follows, all from one sample in a study of CD8+ T cells in alopecia areata. The repertoire was sequenced with immunoSEQ multiplex PCR; TCRdb's copy has only in-frame clones and lacks some. The top ten clones hold just over 20% of a sample with roughly 60,000 clones, 46% of them seen once. Specimen: CD8+ T cells sorted from blood, collected around week 37, from a patient treated with tofacitinib. The receptors derive from a human donor with alopecia areata. Both conserved end residues are part of each CDR3. The order of the fields is clone size, V gene, J gene, D gene, CDR3 DNA, CDR3 protein. D genes are given only for firm matches. Not all rows give a size; the values are once, few, many and, for expanded clones, a class.

>few|TRBV18|TRBJ2-7|TRBD2
TGTGCCAGCTCACCTAGCGGGAGGTCCTACGAGCAGTACTTC
CASSPSGRSYEQYF
>once|TRBV28|TRBJ2-3|TRBD1
TGTGCCAGCAGTTTATGGACAGGGGGATTGGCAGATACGCAGTATTTT
CASSLWTGGLADTQYF
>NA|TRBV27|TRBJ1-2|NA
TGTGCCAGCAGTTCCCGAGGAGGGTGGCACTATGGCTACACCTTC
CASSSRGGWHYGYTF
>NA|TRBV27|TRBJ2-7|NA
TGTGCCAGCAGGGGGGGCGGGGCCCCCTACGAGCAGTACTTC
CASRGGGAPYEQYF
>NA|TRBV9|TRBJ2-5|NA
TGTGCCAGCAGCGAAGGGGAAGAGACCCAGTACTTC
CASSEGEETQYF
>few|TRBV5-4|TRBJ2-2|TRBD1
TGTGCCAGCAGCGAGACACCCGGGACAGCGAACACCGGGGAGCTGTTTTTT
CASSETPGTANTGELFF
>few|TRBV6-4|TRBJ2-5|NA
TGTGCCAGCGGGGGCGCGGTAGAGGTCCAAGAGACCCAGTACTTC
CASGGAVEVQETQYF
>NA|TRBV5-1|TRBJ2-1|TRBD2
TGCGCCAGCAGCTTGACAGGAGGACTAGTCGATGAGCAGTTCTTC
CASSLTGGLVDEQFF
>NA|TRBV20-1|TRBJ1-2|NA
TGCAGTGCTAGAGCAGGGGATGGCTACACCTTC
CSARAGDGYTF
>NA|TRBV27|TRBJ2-2|NA
TGTGCCAGCATTTTAACCGGGGAGCTGTTTTTT
CASILTGELFF
>once|TRBV11-2|TRBJ2-6|NA
TGTGCCAGCAGCTTAGCCGCGGACACCTCCTCTGGGGCCAACGTCCTGACTTTC
CASSLAADTSSGANVLTF
>few|TRBV29-1|TRBJ2-6|NA
TGCAGCGTTGAAGATCGTAGGATCGCTGGGGCCAACGTCCTGACTTTC
CSVEDRRIAGANVLTF
>medium-sized|TRBV6-1|TRBJ2-7|NA
TGTGCCAGCAGTGAATGGGAAGTTCCCTACGAGCAGTACTTC
CASSEWEVPYEQYF
>few|TRBV5-6|TRBJ2-1|TRBD2
TGTGCCAGCAGCTCCGGACTAGATCGGCAGTTCTTC
CASSSGLDRQFF
>many|TRBV6-4|TRBJ2-2|TRBD1
TGTGCCAGCAGTGAGGACAGGGGGCACACCGGGGAGCTGTTTTTT
CASSEDRGHTGELFF
>NA|TRBV5-6|TRBJ1-5|NA
TGTGCCAGCAGCTTGTGGAGTTGGGGGGGCGATCAGCCCCAGCATTTT
CASSLWSWGGDQPQHF
>NA|TRBV7-9|TRBJ1-4|TRBD1
TGTGCCAGCAGCGTGACGGGACAGGGGGATGAAAAACTGTTTTTT
CASSVTGQGDEKLFF
>few|TRBV9|TRBJ2-5|NA
TGTGCCAGCAGCCCCCTCGGGGGTTTGGAGACCCAGTACTTC
CASSPLGGLETQYF
>NA|TRBV11-3|TRBJ2-7|TRBD1
TGTGCCAGCAGCCCCAGGGACAGGGGTAAAGACCACGAGCAGTACTTC
CASSPRDRGKDHEQYF
>few|TRBV4-1|TRBJ2-7|TRBD2
TGCGCCAGCAGCCAAGAAAGCGGGAACGAGCAGTACTTC
CASSQESGNEQYF